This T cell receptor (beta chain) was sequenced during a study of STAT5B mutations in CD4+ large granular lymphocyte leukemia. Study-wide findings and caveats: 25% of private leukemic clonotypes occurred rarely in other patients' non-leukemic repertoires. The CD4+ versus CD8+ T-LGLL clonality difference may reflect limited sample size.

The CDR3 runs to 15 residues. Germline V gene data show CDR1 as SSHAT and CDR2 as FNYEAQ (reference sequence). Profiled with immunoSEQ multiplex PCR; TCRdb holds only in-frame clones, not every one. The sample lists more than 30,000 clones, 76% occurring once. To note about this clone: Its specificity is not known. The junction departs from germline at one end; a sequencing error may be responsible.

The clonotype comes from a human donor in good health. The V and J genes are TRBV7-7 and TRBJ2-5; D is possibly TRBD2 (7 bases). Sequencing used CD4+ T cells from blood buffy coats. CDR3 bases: TGTGCTAGCAGCTCGGGGGCGGGGAGGGAAGAGACCCAGTACTTC. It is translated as CASSSGAGREETQYF.